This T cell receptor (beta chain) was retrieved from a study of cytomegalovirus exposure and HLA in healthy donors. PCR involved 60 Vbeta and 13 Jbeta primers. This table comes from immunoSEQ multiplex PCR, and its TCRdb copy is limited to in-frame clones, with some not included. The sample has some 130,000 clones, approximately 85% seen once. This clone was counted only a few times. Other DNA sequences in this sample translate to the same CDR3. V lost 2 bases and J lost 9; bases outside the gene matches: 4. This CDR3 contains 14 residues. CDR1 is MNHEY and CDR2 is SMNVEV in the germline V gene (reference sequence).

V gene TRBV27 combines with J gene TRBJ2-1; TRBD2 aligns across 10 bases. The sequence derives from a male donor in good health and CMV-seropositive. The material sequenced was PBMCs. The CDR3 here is CASSLLAGVAEQFF. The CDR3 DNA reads TGTGCCAGCAGTTTACTAGCGGGAGTAGCTGAGCAGTTCTTC.